This T cell receptor beta chain appears in the sequencing data of a study of T-cell reconstitution after alpha-beta-depleted transplantation in children. V lost 0 bases to trimming and J lost 9 bases, with 11 bases between them. The CDR3 is 13 residues long. Germline-derived CDR1 and CDR2 are MGHRA and YSYEKL. Unique molecular identifiers were used in preparing the TCRbeta library. TCRdb itself ran the PCR reads through MiXCR, one entry per CDR3 protein. Among some 520,000 distinct CDR3 sequences listed, approximately 30% were seen once. The chain has TRBV4-1 and TRBJ2-5; possibly TRBD1 for D (5 bases). The source is a human donor who donated a stem cell graft to a child with aplastic anemia. Sample: PBMCs from the stem cell graft donor, taken from the stem cell graft. Written as DNA, the CDR3 is TGCGCCAGCAGCCAAGAGGATGGGGCGGCCCAGTACTTC. It encodes CASSQEDGAAQYF.